This TCR beta chain was recovered during a study of T cells in Graves' hyperthyroidism and ophthalmopathy. Study-wide points: Ophthalmopathy stood apart from stable hyperthyroidism in a 13 V-J model. Most thyroid clonotypes that were expanded above 0.001 also turned up in blood.

The hyperthyroidism was newly diagnosed and had lasted under 2 months; the patients were aged 18 to 65. As concerns this clonotype: Its antigen is not known.

What was amplified from RNA transcripts were TCR beta CDR3 regions. Carried out on the TCR CDR3, a first-round RT-PCR used the HTBI primer set. One entry per CDR3 protein, called by TCRdb with MiXCR from the multiplex PCR reads. The sample lists about 680,000 distinct CDR3 sequences, just over 35% seen once, with more than 25% in the top ten. Germline V gene data show CDR1 as SEHNR and CDR2 as FQNEAQ (reference sequence). The trim removed 6 bases at V and 0 bases at J, leaving 7 bases unmatched. This CDR3 has 16 amino acids. This chain connects TRBV7-9 to TRBJ1-4, with TRBD1 identical over 7 bases. The specimen sequenced was blood. This sequence was found in a woman aged 40 to 55 with Graves' hyperthyroidism. The CDR3 bases are TGTGCCAGCAGTTCCGCAGGGGGTGCAACTAATGAAAAACTGTTTTTT. Its protein product is CASSSAGGATNEKLFF. Combining the CDR3 with reference TRBV7-9 and TRBJ1-4 gives the whole variable domain DTGVSQNPRHKITKRGQNVTFRCDPISEHNRLYWYRQTLGQGPEFLTYFQNEAQLEKSRLLSDRFSAERPKGSFSTLEIQRTEQGDSAMYLCASSSAGGATNEKLFFGSGTQLSVL.